These T cell receptor beta chains were read from a single sample in a study of CD8 T cells in ankylosing spondylitis. TCRdb fed the 5' RACE reads into MiXCR, producing one record per CDR3 protein. The sample includes approximately 350,000 distinct CDR3 sequences, roughly 14% seen only once; the top ten take less than 1.1%. The sample consisted of blood, either unsorted or a sorted T cell fraction (not recorded which). The receptors originated from a male donor with ankylosing spondylitis or in good health (not recorded which). The CDR3 runs from the conserved cysteine through the conserved F or W. D genes are given only for firm matches. The size field is filled for only some rows; it gives once, few, many or a size class.

>TRBV5-6|NA|TRBJ2-1|many
CASSLVGGNEQFF
TGTGCCAGCAGCTTGGTTGGGGGCAATGAGCAGTTCTTC
>TRBV7-9|NA|TRBJ1-2|few
CASSLAWGNNYGYTF
TGTGCCAGCAGCTTAGCGTGGGGTAATAACTATGGCTACACCTTC
>TRBV6-1|TRBD2|TRBJ2-2|NA
CASRQTSGGRTGELFF
TGTGCCAGCAGACAGACTAGCGGGGGGAGGACCGGGGAGCTGTTTTTT
>TRBV5-1|TRBD1|TRBJ2-7|NA
CASSFGQGDREYF
TGCGCCAGCAGCTTCGGACAGGGGGATAGGGAGTACTTC
>TRBV10-3|NA|TRBJ1-3|NA
CAIRNGGNTIYF
TGTGCCATCAGGAATGGGGGAAACACCATATATTTT
>TRBV4-1|TRBD2|TRBJ2-2|many
CASSQDRRGVSGGELFF
TGCGCCAGCAGCCAAGATAGACGGGGGGTTAGTGGAGGGGAGCTGTTTTTT
>TRBV20-1|NA|TRBJ2-1|many
CSALTLVSYNEQFF
TGCAGTGCTCTAACCCTGGTGTCCTACAATGAGCAGTTCTTC
>TRBV7-2|NA|TRBJ2-5|NA
CASSLAGPPGETQYF
TGTGCCAGCAGCTTAGCGGGGCCGCCGGGGGAGACCCAGTACTTC
>TRBV5-1|TRBD2|TRBJ2-1|NA
CASSLATGGLNNEQFF
TGCGCCAGCAGCTTGGCAACCGGGGGGTTAAACAATGAGCAGTTCTTC
>TRBV27|TRBD1|TRBJ1-6|few
CASSRKQGVTSPLHF
TGTGCCAGCAGCCGTAAGCAGGGGGTAACTTCACCCCTCCACTTT
>TRBV20-1|NA|TRBJ2-7|NA
CSARWAAEQYF
TGCAGTGCTAGGTGGGCAGCCGAGCAGTACTTC
>TRBV5-1|NA|TRBJ2-1|few
CASSQGPGRNEQFF
TGCGCCAGCAGCCAAGGCCCGGGGCGGAATGAGCAGTTCTTC
>TRBV20-1|TRBD2|TRBJ2-5|few
CSASQPSGRLGGETQYF
TGCAGTGCTAGCCAACCTAGCGGGAGGTTGGGGGGAGAGACCCAGTACTTC
>TRBV11-2|NA|TRBJ1-1|many
CASSLDPEAEAFF
TGTGCCAGCAGCTTAGATCCGGAGGCTGAAGCTTTCTTT
>TRBV5-1|TRBD2|TRBJ2-3|few
CASSFGASGRTDTQYF
TGCGCCAGCAGCTTTGGCGCTAGCGGGAGAACAGATACGCAGTATTTT
>TRBV9|TRBD1|TRBJ2-1|once
CAGSRGPAYNEQFF
TGTGCCGGCAGCAGGGGGCCTGCCTACAATGAGCAGTTCTTC
>TRBV30|NA|TRBJ1-1|few
CASGTRVNTEAFF
TGTGCCTCGGGAACCAGGGTGAACACTGAAGCTTTCTTT
>TRBV5-1|NA|TRBJ2-5|NA
CASSWNQETQYF
TGCGCCAGCAGCTGGAACCAAGAGACCCAGTACTTC
>TRBV12-3/TRBV12-4|NA|TRBJ2-6|NA
CASSNDRESGANVLTF
TGTGCCAGCAGTAACGATAGGGAATCTGGGGCCAACGTCCTGACTTTC
>TRBV5-1|NA|TRBJ1-1|many
CASSLEATGAEAFF
TGCGCCAGCAGCTTGGAAGCTACGGGGGCTGAAGCTTTCTTT
>TRBV20-1|NA|TRBJ2-2|NA
CSAVGAGAGTGELFF
TGCAGTGCTGTGGGGGCGGGAGCGGGCACCGGGGAGCTGTTTTTT
>TRBV6-1|NA|TRBJ1-1|few
CASRGVDRLSGEAFF
TGTGCCAGCAGAGGCGTCGACAGGCTATCAGGTGAAGCTTTCTTT
>TRBV29-1|NA|TRBJ2-3|NA
CIPREAGGYTQYF
TGCATCCCAAGGGAGGCAGGGGGGTATACGCAGTATTTT
>TRBV5-1|NA|TRBJ2-5|few
CASSQPGQKATQYF
TGCGCCAGCAGCCAACCGGGCCAGAAAGCGACCCAGTACTTC
>TRBV29-1|NA|TRBJ2-1|few
CSVIRGRGNEQFF
TGCAGCGTTATCAGGGGAAGGGGCAATGAGCAGTTCTTC
>TRBV20-1|NA|TRBJ2-1|few
CSATTRGSSYNEQFF
TGCAGTGCAACCACTAGGGGGAGCTCCTACAATGAGCAGTTCTTC
>TRBV29-1|TRBD1|TRBJ2-2|NA
CSVPQGQSHTGELFF
TGCAGCGTTCCCCAGGGACAGAGCCACACCGGGGAGCTGTTTTTT
>TRBV5-1|TRBD2|TRBJ2-3|NA
CASSYSTSGGGSTDTQYF
TGCGCCAGCAGCTACTCGACTAGCGGGGGGGGTAGCACAGATACGCAGTATTTT
>TRBV29-1|TRBD2|TRBJ2-3|many
CSVELGGGMDTQYF
TGCAGCGTTGAACTCGGCGGGGGGATGGATACGCAGTATTTT
>TRBV12-3/TRBV12-4|NA|TRBJ1-1|NA
CASRGASTEAFF
TGTGCCAGCAGGGGGGCTAGCACTGAAGCTTTCTTT
>TRBV12-3/TRBV12-4|NA|TRBJ2-1|many
CASSLGEQGRNEQFF
TGTGCCAGCAGTTTAGGGGAACAAGGGAGGAATGAGCAGTTCTTC
>TRBV4-1|NA|TRBJ2-3|few
CASSLNLGGGTDTQYF
TGCGCCAGCAGCCTTAACCTCGGCGGGGGCACAGATACGCAGTATTTT
>TRBV6-5|TRBD2|TRBJ2-7|few
CASSYLAGAYEQYF
TGTGCCAGCAGTTACCTGGCGGGAGCCTACGAGCAGTACTTC